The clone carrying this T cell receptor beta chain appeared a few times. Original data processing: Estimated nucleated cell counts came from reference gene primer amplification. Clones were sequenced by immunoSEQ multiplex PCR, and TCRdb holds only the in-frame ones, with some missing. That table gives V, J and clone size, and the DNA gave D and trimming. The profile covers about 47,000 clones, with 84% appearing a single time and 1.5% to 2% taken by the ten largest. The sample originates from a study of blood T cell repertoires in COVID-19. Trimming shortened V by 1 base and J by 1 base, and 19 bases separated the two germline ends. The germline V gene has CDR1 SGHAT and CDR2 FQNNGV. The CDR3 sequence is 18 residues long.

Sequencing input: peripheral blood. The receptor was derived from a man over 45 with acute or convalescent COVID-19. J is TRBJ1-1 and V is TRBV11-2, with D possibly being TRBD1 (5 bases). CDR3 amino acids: CASSLGRGFRGGNTEAFF. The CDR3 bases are TGTGCCAGCAGCTTAGGTCGAGGCTTTCGCGGGGGGAACACTGAAGCTTTCTTT.